These 3 T cell receptor beta chains originate from one sample sequenced in a study of shared clonotypes between healthy human individuals. Naive-designated CD8 cells lacked CD45RO, were positively enriched for CCR7, and omitted terminally differentiated effector memory CD45RA+ cells. Repertoires were generated with immunoSEQ multiplex PCR, while TCRdb's copy carries only in-frame clones and drops some. The table lists about 580,000 clones, 95% to 98% of them singletons. Specimen: naive CD8+ T cells sorted from blood. All receptors come from a young man in good health.

V and J are TRBV2 and TRBJ1-2; TRBD1 aligns across 10 bases. Germline V gives CDR1 SNHLY, CDR2 FYNNEI. The CDR3 length is 15 residues. V shed 7 bases and J 3 bases; nucleotides not matched to a gene: 8. The CDR3 region has the DNA TGTGCCAGCATCAGCCCCGGGACAGGGGACTATGGCTACACCTTC. Amino acids: CASISPGTGDYGYTF.

V and J are TRBV27 and TRBJ2-7, with no clear D. This CDR3 is built from 14 residues. Trimming shortened V by 0 bases and J by 5 bases, and 11 bases separated the two germline ends. From germline, CDR1 is MNHEY and CDR2 SMNVEV (reference sequence). The CDR3 region is CASSLSVRTHEQYF. The CDR3 DNA follows: TGTGCCAGCAGTTTATCGGTCAGAACCCACGAGCAGTACTTC.

This chain links TRBV13 with TRBJ2-7, with 8 bases matching TRBD1. CDR3 length: 16 residues. V dropped 6 bases and J dropped 4; count of bases not matched to a gene: 14. The germline V gene has CDR1 PRHDT and CDR2 FYEKMQ (reference sequence). CDR3 protein: CASSKQGVKDWYEQYF. The CDR3 nucleotides read TGTGCCAGCAGTAAACAGGGGGTGAAAGACTGGTACGAGCAGTACTTC.